The rows below give T cell receptor beta chains drawn from one sample of a study of regulatory T cells in long-lasting Graves disease. MiXCR, run by TCRdb on the multiplex PCR reads, gives a single entry per CDR3 protein. The sample lists about 330,000 distinct CDR3 sequences; around 15% were seen once. These sequences were also reported in another study, on T cells in Graves' hyperthyroidism and ophthalmopathy.

This material consisted of peripheral blood mononuclear cells (PBMCs), taken at new diagnosis, from a patient treated with antithyroid drugs. The receptors were gathered from a woman aged 18-29 years with Graves disease. The CDR3 runs from the conserved cysteine through the conserved F or W. Fields, in order: J gene, CDR3 length, clone size, V gene, D gene, CDR3 protein, CDR3 DNA. The D gene is left open where the match is weak. Clone size is stated in some rows and not others, as once, few, many or a class when expanded.

j_gene: TRBJ2-3; len: 14; abundance: few; v_gene: TRBV19; d_gene: TRBD1; CDR3aa: CASNLGQAGDTQYF; CDR3nt: TGTGCCAGTAACTTAGGACAGGCAGGGGATACGCAGTATTTT
j_gene: TRBJ2-7; len: 15; abundance: many; v_gene: TRBV6-1; d_gene: .; CDR3aa: CASSLGAGAPYEQYF; CDR3nt: TGTGCCAGCAGTCTGGGGGCGGGGGCCCCCTACGAGCAGTACTTC
j_gene: TRBJ1-5; len: 13; abundance: few; v_gene: TRBV20-1; d_gene: .; CDR3aa: CSVRGVDNQPQHF; CDR3nt: TGCAGTGTTAGGGGGGTGGACAATCAGCCCCAGCATTTT
j_gene: TRBJ1-2; len: 14; abundance: .; v_gene: TRBV30; d_gene: TRBD1; CDR3aa: CAWSRTGGDYGYTF; CDR3nt: TGTGCCTGGAGCCGGACAGGGGGCGACTATGGCTACACCTTC
j_gene: TRBJ2-5; len: 21; abundance: many; v_gene: TRBV28; d_gene: TRBD2; CDR3aa: CASSFGLAELMGWGTGETQYF; CDR3nt: TGTGCCAGCAGTTTTGGACTAGCGGAGCTAATGGGGTGGGGTACTGGAGAGACCCAGTACTTC
j_gene: TRBJ2-3; len: 13; abundance: .; v_gene: TRBV30; d_gene: TRBD2; CDR3aa: CAWSMTSGDTQYF; CDR3nt: TGTGCCTGGAGTATGACTAGCGGGGATACGCAGTATTTT
j_gene: TRBJ2-1; len: 13; abundance: .; v_gene: TRBV6-1; d_gene: .; CDR3aa: CASSGGGRNRKSF; CDR3nt: TGTGCCAGCAGTGGGGGAGGACGAAATCGAAAGTCCTTC
j_gene: TRBJ2-3; len: 12; abundance: many; v_gene: TRBV11-2; d_gene: .; CDR3aa: CASRRVSDTQYF; CDR3nt: TGTGCCAGCAGGCGGGTGTCAGATACGCAGTATTTT
j_gene: TRBJ2-7; len: 11; abundance: .; v_gene: TRBV29-1; d_gene: TRBD1; CDR3aa: CSGRQGYEQYF; CDR3nt: TGCAGCGGGAGACAGGGCTACGAGCAGTACTTC
j_gene: TRBJ2-7; len: 12; abundance: many; v_gene: TRBV10-3; d_gene: .; CDR3aa: CAIRRSNGEQYF; CDR3nt: TGTGCCATCAGACGCAGTAATGGGGAGCAGTACTTC
j_gene: TRBJ2-3; len: 15; abundance: many; v_gene: TRBV5-1; d_gene: TRBD1; CDR3aa: CASSLGQASTDTQYF; CDR3nt: TGCGCCAGCAGTCTAGGACAGGCTAGCACAGATACGCAGTATTTT
j_gene: TRBJ1-3; len: 14; abundance: .; v_gene: TRBV10-3; d_gene: .; CDR3aa: CAIQDPPTGNTIYF; CDR3nt: TGTGCCATCCAGGACCCGCCAACTGGAAACACCATATATTTT
j_gene: TRBJ2-2; len: 16; abundance: many; v_gene: TRBV5-1; d_gene: TRBD1; CDR3aa: CASSLGGQGLTGELFF; CDR3nt: TGCGCCAGCAGCTTGGGAGGACAGGGTTTGACCGGGGAGCTGTTTTTT
j_gene: TRBJ1-6; len: 14; abundance: many; v_gene: TRBV11-2; d_gene: .; CDR3aa: CASSLEGFVSPLHF; CDR3nt: TGTGCCAGCAGCTTAGAGGGTTTTGTTTCACCCCTCCACTTT
j_gene: TRBJ1-5; len: 14; abundance: many; v_gene: TRBV7-8; d_gene: .; CDR3aa: CASSPGHNLQPQHF; CDR3nt: TGTGCCAGCAGCCCCGGACATAATCTTCAGCCCCAGCATTTT
j_gene: TRBJ2-3; len: 15; abundance: few; v_gene: TRBV25-1; d_gene: TRBD1; CDR3aa: CASSGQVHSTDTQYF; CDR3nt: TGTGCCAGCAGCGGACAGGTTCATAGCACAGATACGCAGTATTTT